This TCR beta chain emerged from a study of T-cell reconstitution after alpha-beta-depleted transplantation in children. Unique molecular identifiers were used to barcode this TCRbeta library. TCRdb used MiXCR to reprocess the PCR reads, holding one entry per CDR3 protein. Of approximately 980,000 distinct CDR3 sequences in the sample, about 31% were seen once. CDR3 length: 12 residues. V gave up 5 bases and J gave up 6 bases; unmatched junction bases: 3. The germline CDR1 and CDR2 sequences are SQVTM and ANQGSEA. Overall study findings and caveats: After transplant, at about two months, alpha-beta T cells were reportedly derived from several hundred expanded graft clones.

Comment on this clonotype: Its antigen is not identified.

The sequencing here drew on PBMCs, mostly from graft donor cells, taken 360 days after TCRalphabeta/CD19-depleted stem cell transplant. The chain uses TRBV29-1 and TRBJ2-7, with TRBD1 matching over 11 bases. The origin of this receptor is a boy under two years old who had a stem cell transplant for SCID, so the T cells may come from the graft donor. CDR3 residues: CSVPGTGGEQYF. The CDR3 bases are TGCAGCGTTCCCGGGACAGGGGGCGAGCAGTACTTC.